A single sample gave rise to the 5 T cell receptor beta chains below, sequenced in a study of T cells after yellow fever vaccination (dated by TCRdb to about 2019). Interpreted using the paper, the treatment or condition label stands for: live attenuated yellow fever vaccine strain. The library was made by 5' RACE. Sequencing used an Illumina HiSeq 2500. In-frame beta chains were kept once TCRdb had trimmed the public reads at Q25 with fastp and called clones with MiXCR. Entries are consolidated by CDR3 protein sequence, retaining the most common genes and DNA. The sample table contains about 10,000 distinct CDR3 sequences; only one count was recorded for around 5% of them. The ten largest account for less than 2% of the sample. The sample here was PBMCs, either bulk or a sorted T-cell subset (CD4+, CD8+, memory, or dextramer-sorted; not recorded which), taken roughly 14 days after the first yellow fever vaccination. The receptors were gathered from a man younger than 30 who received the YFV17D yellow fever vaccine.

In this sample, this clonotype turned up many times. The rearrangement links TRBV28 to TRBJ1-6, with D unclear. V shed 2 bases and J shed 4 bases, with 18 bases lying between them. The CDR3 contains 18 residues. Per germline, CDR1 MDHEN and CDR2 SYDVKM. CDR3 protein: CASSLGQILTNYNSPLHF. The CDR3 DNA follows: TGTGCCAGCAGTTTAGGCCAGATCCTTACTAATTATAATTCACCCCTCCACTTT.

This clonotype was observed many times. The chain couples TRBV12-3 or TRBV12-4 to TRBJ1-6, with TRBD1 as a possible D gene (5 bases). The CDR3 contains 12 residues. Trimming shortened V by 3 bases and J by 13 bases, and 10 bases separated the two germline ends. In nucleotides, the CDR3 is TGTGCCAGCAGTTTTAAGGAGGGGCCCCTCCACTTT. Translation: CASSFKEGPLHF.

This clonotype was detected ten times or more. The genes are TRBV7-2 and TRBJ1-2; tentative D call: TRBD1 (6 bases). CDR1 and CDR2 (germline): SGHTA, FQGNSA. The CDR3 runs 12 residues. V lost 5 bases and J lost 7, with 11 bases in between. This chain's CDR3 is CASSVQGSGYTF. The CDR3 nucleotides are TGTGCCAGCAGCGTACAGGGTTCTGGCTACACCTTC.

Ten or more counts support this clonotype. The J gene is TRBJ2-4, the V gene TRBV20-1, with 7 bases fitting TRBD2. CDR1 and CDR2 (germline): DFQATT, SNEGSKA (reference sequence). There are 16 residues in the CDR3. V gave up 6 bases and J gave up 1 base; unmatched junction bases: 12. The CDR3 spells CSAQREGLIAKNIQYF. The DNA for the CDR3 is TGCAGTGCCCAGAGGGAGGGCTTAATCGCCAAAAACATTCAGTACTTC.

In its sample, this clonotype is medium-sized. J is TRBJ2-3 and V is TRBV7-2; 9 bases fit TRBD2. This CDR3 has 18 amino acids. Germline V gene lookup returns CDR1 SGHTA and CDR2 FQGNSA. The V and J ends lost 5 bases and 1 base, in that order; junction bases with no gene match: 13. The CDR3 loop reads CASSQTVVSGGRTDTQYF. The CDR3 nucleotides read TGTGCCAGCAGCCAGACCGTCGTTAGCGGGGGTCGCACAGATACGCAGTATTTT.